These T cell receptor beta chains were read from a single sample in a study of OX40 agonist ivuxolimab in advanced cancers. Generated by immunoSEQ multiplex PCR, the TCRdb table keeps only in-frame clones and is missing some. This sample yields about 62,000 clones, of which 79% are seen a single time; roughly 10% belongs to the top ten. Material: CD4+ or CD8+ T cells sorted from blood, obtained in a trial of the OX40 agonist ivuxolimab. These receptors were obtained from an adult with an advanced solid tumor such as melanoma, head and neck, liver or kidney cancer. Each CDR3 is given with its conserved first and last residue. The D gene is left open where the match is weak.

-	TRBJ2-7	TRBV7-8	CASSPIVGSNEQYF
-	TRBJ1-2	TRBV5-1	CASSLTPRGPYGYTF
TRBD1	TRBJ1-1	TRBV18	CASSITGDTEAFF
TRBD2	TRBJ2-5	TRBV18	CASSPGTSEEQYF
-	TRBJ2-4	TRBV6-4	CASTEGSLAKNIQYF
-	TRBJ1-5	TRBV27	CASSPGGGNQPQHF
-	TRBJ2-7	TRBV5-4	CASSLESGTAYEQYF
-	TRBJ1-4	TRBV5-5	CASNFPGAEKLFF
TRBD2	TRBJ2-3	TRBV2	CASALLAGGRDTQYF
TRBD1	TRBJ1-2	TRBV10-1	CANRPPGQLSNGYTF
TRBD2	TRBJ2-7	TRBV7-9	CASSLGRGASYEQYF
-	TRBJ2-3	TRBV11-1	CASSLAGGLTDTQYF
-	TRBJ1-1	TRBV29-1	CSGRDGEAFF
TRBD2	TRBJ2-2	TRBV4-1	CASSQDAAGATGELFF
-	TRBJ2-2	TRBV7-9	CASSLPEGDTGELFF
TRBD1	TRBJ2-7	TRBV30	CAWSGQGGSYEQYF
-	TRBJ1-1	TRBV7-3	CASSQGTSNTEAFF
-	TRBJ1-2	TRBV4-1	CASSQEGRGLYGYTF
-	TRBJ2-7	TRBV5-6	CASSLPHDGSEQYF
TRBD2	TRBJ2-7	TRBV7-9	CASGPRERSYEQYF
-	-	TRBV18	CASSPGLGVDEQYF
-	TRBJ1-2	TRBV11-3	CASTLWAAYYGYTF
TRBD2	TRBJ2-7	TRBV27	CASRVSGGVYEQYF
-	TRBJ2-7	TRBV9	CASSRQGLRNEQYF
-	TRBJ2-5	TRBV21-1	CASSSPPDQETQYF
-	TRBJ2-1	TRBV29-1	CSVEGDNEQFF
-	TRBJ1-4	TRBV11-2	CASSLSVTNEKLFF
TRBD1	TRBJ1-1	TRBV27	CASRRQGPPNGAFF
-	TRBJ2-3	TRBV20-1	CSATGTDTQYF